This T cell receptor beta chain was documented in a study of blood T cell repertoires in COVID-19. Germline loops: CDR1 MGHRA, CDR2 YSYEKL. V gave up 3 bases and J gave up 1 base, with 10 bases separating them. This CDR3 spans 15 amino acids. Note on this clone: The sample contains more than one DNA sequence encoding this CDR3.

Some clones are missing from TCRdb's copy, which holds only in-frame ones; the method was immunoSEQ multiplex PCR. The sample carries about 240,000 clones, around 83% recorded once. The sample was peripheral blood. The clonotype originates from a woman aged 80 or over with acute or convalescent COVID-19. The V gene is TRBV4-1, the J gene TRBJ1-3; no clear D. The CDR3 region has the DNA TGCGCCAGCAGCCAGGGGAGGGCGTCTGGAAACACCATATATTTT. Its protein is CASSQGRASGNTIYF.